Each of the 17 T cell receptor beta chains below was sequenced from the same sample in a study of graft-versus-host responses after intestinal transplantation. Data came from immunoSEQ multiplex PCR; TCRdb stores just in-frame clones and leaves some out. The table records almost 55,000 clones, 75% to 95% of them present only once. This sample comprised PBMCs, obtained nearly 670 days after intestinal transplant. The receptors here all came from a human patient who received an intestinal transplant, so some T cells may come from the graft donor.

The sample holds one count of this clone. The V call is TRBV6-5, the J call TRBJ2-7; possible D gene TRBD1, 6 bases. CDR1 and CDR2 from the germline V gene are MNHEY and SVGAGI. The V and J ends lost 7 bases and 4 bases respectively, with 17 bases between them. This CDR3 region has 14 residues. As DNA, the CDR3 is TGTGCCAGCAATGCCGGGACAAGACAGTACGAGCAGTACTTC. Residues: CASNAGTRQYEQYF.

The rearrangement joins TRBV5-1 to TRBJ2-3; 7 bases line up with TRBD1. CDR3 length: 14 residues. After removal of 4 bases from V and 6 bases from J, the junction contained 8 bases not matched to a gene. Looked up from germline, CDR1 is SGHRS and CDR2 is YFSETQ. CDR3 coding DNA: TGCGCCAGCAGCGAGGGACAGATTGGGGATACGCAGTATTTT. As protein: CASSEGQIGDTQYF.

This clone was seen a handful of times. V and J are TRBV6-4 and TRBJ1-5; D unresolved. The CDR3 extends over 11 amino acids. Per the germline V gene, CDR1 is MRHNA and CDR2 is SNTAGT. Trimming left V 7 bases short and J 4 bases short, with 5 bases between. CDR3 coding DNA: TGTGCCAGCACAAGAAATCAGCCCCAGCATTTT. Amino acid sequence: CASTRNQPQHF.

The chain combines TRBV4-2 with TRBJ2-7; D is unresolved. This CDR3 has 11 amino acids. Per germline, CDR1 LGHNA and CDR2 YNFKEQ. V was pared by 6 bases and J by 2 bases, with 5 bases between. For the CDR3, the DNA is TGTGCCAGCAGGGGCACCTACGAGCAGTACTTC. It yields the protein CASRGTYEQYF.

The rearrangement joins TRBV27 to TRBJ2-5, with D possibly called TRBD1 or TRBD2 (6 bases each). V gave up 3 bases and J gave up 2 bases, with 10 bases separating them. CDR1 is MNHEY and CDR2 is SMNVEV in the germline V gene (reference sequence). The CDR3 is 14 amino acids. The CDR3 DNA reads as TGTGCCAGCAGTTTTACGGGGGCACAAGAGACCCAGTACTTC. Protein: CASSFTGAQETQYF.

CDR3 DNA sequence: TGTGCCATCAGTGAGTCGGGCAGGGGGTCCTACGAGCAGTACTTC. Residues: CAISESGRGSYEQYF. The chain couples TRBV10-3 to TRBJ2-7, with 7 bases matching TRBD1. CDR3 length: 15 residues. The germline V gene has CDR1 ENHRY and CDR2 SYGVKD. After removal of 0 bases from V and 1 base from J, the junction contained 3 bases not matched to a gene.

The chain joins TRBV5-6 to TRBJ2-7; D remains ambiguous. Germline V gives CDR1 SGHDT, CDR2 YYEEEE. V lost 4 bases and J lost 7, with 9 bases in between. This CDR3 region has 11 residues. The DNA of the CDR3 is TGTGCCAGCAGCACCAACAGAGAGCAGTACTTC. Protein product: CASSTNREQYF.

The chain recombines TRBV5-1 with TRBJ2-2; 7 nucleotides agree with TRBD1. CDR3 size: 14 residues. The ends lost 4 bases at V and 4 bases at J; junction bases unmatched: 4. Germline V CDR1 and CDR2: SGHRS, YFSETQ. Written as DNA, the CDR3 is TGCGCCAGCAGCCCGACAGGGATCACCGGGGAGCTGTTTTTT. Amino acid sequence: CASSPTGITGELFF.

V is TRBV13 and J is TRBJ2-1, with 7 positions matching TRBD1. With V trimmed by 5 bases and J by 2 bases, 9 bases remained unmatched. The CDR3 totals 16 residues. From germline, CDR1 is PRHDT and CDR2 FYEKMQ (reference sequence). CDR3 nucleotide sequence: TGTGCCAGCAGCCCCTCTCCCGGGACAGCCTACAATGAGCAGTTCTTC. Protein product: CASSPSPGTAYNEQFF.

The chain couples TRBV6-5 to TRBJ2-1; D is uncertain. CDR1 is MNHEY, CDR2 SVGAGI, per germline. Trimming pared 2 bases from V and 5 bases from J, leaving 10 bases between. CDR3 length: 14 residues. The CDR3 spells CASSYGIKDNEQFF. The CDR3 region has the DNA TGTGCCAGCAGTTACGGGATAAAGGACAATGAGCAGTTCTTC.

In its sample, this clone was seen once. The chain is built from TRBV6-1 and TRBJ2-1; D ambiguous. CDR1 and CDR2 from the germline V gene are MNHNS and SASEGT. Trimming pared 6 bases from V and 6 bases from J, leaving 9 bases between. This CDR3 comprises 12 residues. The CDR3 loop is CASSLDLNEQFF. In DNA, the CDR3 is TGTGCCAGCAGCCTGGACCTCAATGAGCAGTTCTTC.

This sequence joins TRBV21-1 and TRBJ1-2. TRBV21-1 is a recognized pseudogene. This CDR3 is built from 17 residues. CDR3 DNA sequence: TGTGCCAGCAGCTCCCCGGGCCACAGAAGTCAGGAATATGGCTACACCTTC. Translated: CASSSPGHRSQEYGYTF.

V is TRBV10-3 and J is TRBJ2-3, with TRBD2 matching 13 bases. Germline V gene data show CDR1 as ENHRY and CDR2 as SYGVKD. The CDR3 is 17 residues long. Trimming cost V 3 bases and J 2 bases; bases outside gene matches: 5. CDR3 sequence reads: CAISDTSGGEFTDTQYF. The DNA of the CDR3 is TGTGCCATCAGTGATACTAGCGGGGGGGAATTCACAGATACGCAGTATTTT.

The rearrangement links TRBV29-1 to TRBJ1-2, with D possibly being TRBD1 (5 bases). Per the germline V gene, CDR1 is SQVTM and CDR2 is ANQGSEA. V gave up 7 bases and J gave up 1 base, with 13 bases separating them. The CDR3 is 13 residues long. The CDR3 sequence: CSAVGTGNYGYTF. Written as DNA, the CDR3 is TGCAGCGCCGTTGGGACGGGTAACTATGGCTACACCTTC.

The CDR3 sequence: CASSFIAPQRGDRINEQFF. The CDR3 nucleotides read TGTGCCAGCAGCTTTATAGCTCCCCAGCGGGGGGACCGTATTAATGAGCAGTTCTTC. V is TRBV11-2 and J is TRBJ2-1, with 9 bases that match TRBD2. V lost 3 bases and J lost 7; bases outside the gene matches: 19. Germline assignment: CDR1 SGHAT and CDR2 FQNNGV. The CDR3 sequence is 19 residues long.

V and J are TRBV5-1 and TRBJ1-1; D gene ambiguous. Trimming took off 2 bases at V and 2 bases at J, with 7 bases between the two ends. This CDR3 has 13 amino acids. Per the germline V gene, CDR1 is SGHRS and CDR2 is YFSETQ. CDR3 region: CASSFSGNTEAFF. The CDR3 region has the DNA TGCGCCAGCAGCTTTTCAGGAAACACTGAAGCTTTCTTT.

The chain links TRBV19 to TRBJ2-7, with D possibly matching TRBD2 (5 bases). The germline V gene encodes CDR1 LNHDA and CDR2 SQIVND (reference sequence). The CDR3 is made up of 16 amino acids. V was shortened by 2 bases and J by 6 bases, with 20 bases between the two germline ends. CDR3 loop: CASSINSRTGMGEQYF. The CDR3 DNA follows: TGTGCCAGTAGTATAAATTCCCGGACTGGGATGGGCGAGCAGTACTTC.